The rows below give T cell receptor beta chains drawn from one sample of a study of cytomegalovirus exposure and HLA in healthy donors. Assay: immunoSEQ multiplex PCR; the TCRdb copy retains only in-frame clones and omits some. Altogether 210,000 or so clones are present, 88% being singletons, with the ten largest covering 2.9%. Sequencing input: PBMCs. All receptors come from a woman younger than 30 in good health and CMV-seronegative. The CDR3 runs from the conserved cysteine through the conserved F or W. The D gene is left open where the match is weak. Some rows mark clone size as missing; the rest say once, few, many or name a class of expanded clone.

TGTGCCAGCAGTTTATACGACAGGTCAGTCTATGGCTACACCTTC	CASSLYDRSVYGYTF	TRBV28	TRBJ1-2	.	.
TGTGCCAGCAACCGACCGACAGTTTCCTACGAGCAGTACTTC	CASNRPTVSYEQYF	TRBV2	TRBJ2-7	.	.
TGCGCCAGCAGGCTTACTAGCTCCGAGGAGACCCAGTACTTC	CASRLTSSEETQYF	TRBV4-1	TRBJ2-5	.	.
TGTGCCAGCAGCTTAAGGTCAGGGAACACTGAAGCTTTCTTT	CASSLRSGNTEAFF	TRBV7-9	TRBJ1-1	.	.
TGTGCCAGTAGTACTAGCGGGAGGTCTCACGAGCAGTACTTC	CASSTSGRSHEQYF	TRBV19	TRBJ2-7	once	TRBD2
TGTGCCAGCTCACCGGGAGGGACAGATACGCAGTATTTT	CASSPGGTDTQYF	TRBV18	TRBJ2-3	.	TRBD2
TGTGCCAGCAGTTTAAGGACTAGCGGGAGTGGGTCCTACGAGCAGTACTTC	CASSLRTSGSGSYEQYF	TRBV28	TRBJ2-7	.	TRBD2
TGCGCCAGCAGCCGAGACGGACTCGGGGACACTGAAGCTTTCTTT	CASSRDGLGDTEAFF	TRBV4-3	TRBJ1-1	.	.
TGTGCCAGCAGCGTAGGACAGACTTACAATGAGCAGTTCTTC	CASSVGQTYNEQFF	TRBV9	TRBJ2-1	once	.
TGTGCCAGCAGTTACGTTTCCCTCAGGGGCAGGAACGAGCAGTACTTC	CASSYVSLRGRNEQYF	TRBV6-5	TRBJ2-7	.	.
TGTGCCAGCAGTGACTCCAACTCTGGGGCCAACGTCCTGACTTTC	CASSDSNSGANVLTF	TRBV6-4	TRBJ2-6	few	.
TGTGCCAGCAGTAATAGCGGGCCTCAAGAGACCCAGTACTTC	CASSNSGPQETQYF	TRBV6-5	TRBJ2-5	.	TRBD2
TGTGCCAGCAGTTATAATGGGAGGGATCCTGAAGCTTTCTTT	CASSYNGRDPEAFF	TRBV6-5	TRBJ1-1	once	.
TGCGCCAGCAGCCCGATAGCGGGAGAAATTGTCGGGGAGCTGTTTTTT	CASSPIAGEIVGELFF	TRBV5-1	TRBJ2-2	.	TRBD2
TGCGCCAGCAGCCAAGATTACAGGGAAAACTATGGCTACACCTTC	CASSQDYRENYGYTF	TRBV4-3	TRBJ1-2	.	.
TGTGCCATCAGCCGGGACTCATACAATGAGCAGTTCTTC	CAISRDSYNEQFF	TRBV10-3	TRBJ2-1	.	.
TGTGCCAGCAGCCCGATTACGGGACTCCTCCAAGAGACCCAGTACTTC	CASSPITGLLQETQYF	TRBV14	TRBJ2-5	.	.
TGTGCCAGCAGTTTAAAATCAGGGCCTCCTATCGGCTACACCTTC	CASSLKSGPPIGYTF	TRBV27	TRBJ1-2	.	.
TGCAGCGTTGAAGTAGACAGGCCGGGGGAGCAGTACTTC	CSVEVDRPGEQYF	TRBV29-1	TRBJ2-7	.	.
TGTGCCAGCAGCTTGGCAGGGCCCGGGGAGCTGTTTTTT	CASSLAGPGELFF	TRBV5-6	TRBJ2-2	few	.
TGTGCCAGCAGTTTAGGTAGAGCGGGAGCCTACGAGCAGTACTTC	CASSLGRAGAYEQYF	TRBV28	TRBJ2-7	.	TRBD2
TGTGCCAGCAAGGAGTCTAGCGGGACAGGTGAGCAGTTCTTC	CASKESSGTGEQFF	TRBV6-5	TRBJ2-1	once	.
TGTGCCAGCAGTTTGGACAGGGGGAGCTCCTACGAGCAGTACTTC	CASSLDRGSSYEQYF	TRBV7-2	TRBJ2-7	.	TRBD1
TGCGCCAGCAGCCAAGCGGGGCAGGGGTCAGATACGCAGTATTTT	CASSQAGQGSDTQYF	TRBV4-1	TRBJ2-3	.	.
TGCGCCAGCAGCCAAGATGTTTGGAGTAACACTGAAGCTTTCTTT	CASSQDVWSNTEAFF	TRBV4-1	TRBJ1-1	few	.
TGTGCCAGCAGGACTACGGGGAGGGGGAACACTGAAGCTTTCTTT	CASRTTGRGNTEAFF	TRBV7-8	TRBJ1-1	.	.
TGTGCCACCAGCAAGGGACAGTCCGAGCAGTACTTC	CATSKGQSEQYF	TRBV15	TRBJ2-7	.	TRBD1
TGTGCCAGCAGCCCAGGACACGGTAGGAATCAGCCCCAGCATTTT	CASSPGHGRNQPQHF	TRBV7-8	TRBJ1-5	.	.
TGTGCCAGCAGTGTGGGAACGGGACAGTCGGATGGCTACACCTTC	CASSVGTGQSDGYTF	TRBV6-4	TRBJ1-2	few	TRBD1
TGTGCCAGCAGCGAACAGCTCTCAACTAATGAAAAACTGTTTTTT	CASSEQLSTNEKLFF	TRBV27	TRBJ1-4	.	.
TGTGCCATTTCGCTGTCAGATAACTATGGCTACACCTTC	CAISLSDNYGYTF	TRBV2	TRBJ1-2	few	.
TGTGCCAGTAGTATTACAGGTGCCCCAAATCAGCCCCAGCATTTT	CASSITGAPNQPQHF	TRBV19	TRBJ1-5	.	.
TGTGCCAGCAGCTTAGCGGGGAACCACTACGAGCAGTACTTC	CASSLAGNHYEQYF	TRBV5-4	TRBJ2-7	.	TRBD2
TGCGCCAGCAGCTTGGACGAGACAGTCTCTGGGGCCAACGTCCTGACTTTC	CASSLDETVSGANVLTF	TRBV5-1	TRBJ2-6	.	.
TGTGCCAGCAGCCTGGGCCGAACGGGACTGTTTTTT	CASSLGRTGLFF	TRBV5-5	TRBJ1-4	.	.
TGCGCCAGCAGCCAAGGTTTTACGGGGGGGGACGAGACCCAGTACTTC	CASSQGFTGGDETQYF	TRBV4-3	TRBJ2-5	once	TRBD2
TGTGCCACCCGACGTTGGACTGGCGGGAGGGGCCGATCCTACGAGCAGTACTTC	CATRRWTGGRGRSYEQYF	TRBV7-9	TRBJ2-7	once	TRBD2
TGTGCCAGCGCAAGGAGGACAGGGGGTTGGCAAGAGACCCAGTACTTC	CASARRTGGWQETQYF	TRBV2	TRBJ2-5	.	TRBD1
TGTGCCAGCAGTAACAGGGTCGATAGCAATCAGCCCCAGCATTTT	CASSNRVDSNQPQHF	TRBV28	TRBJ1-5	.	.
TGTGCCACCACGGGACAGGGGGCGGCCGGGGAGCTGTTTTTT	CATTGQGAAGELFF	TRBV9	TRBJ2-2	.	TRBD1
TGTGCCAGCAGTTTCCTCGGGCTAGCGGGTTCAAGGCATGAGCAGTTCTTC	CASSFLGLAGSRHEQFF	TRBV27	TRBJ2-1	.	TRBD2
TGTGCCAGCAGCCCGGACAGGGTCCCCGATCAGCCCCAGCATTTT	CASSPDRVPDQPQHF	TRBV28	TRBJ1-5	.	TRBD1
TGTGCCAGCAGAGAAACTAGCGGGAGTCATGAGCAGTACTTC	CASRETSGSHEQYF	TRBV2	TRBJ2-7	.	TRBD2
TGTGCCAGCAGCCAACCGAGCGGGAACCCCTACGAGCAGTACTTC	CASSQPSGNPYEQYF	TRBV14	TRBJ2-7	once	TRBD2
TGTGCCAGCAGCTTCACAGAAGGCCATGAGCAGTTCTTC	CASSFTEGHEQFF	TRBV11-2	TRBJ2-1	.	.
TGTGCCAGCAGCCAAGAGGTTGCGGGAGCGTACAATGAGCAGTTCTTC	CASSQEVAGAYNEQFF	TRBV4-2	TRBJ2-1	.	TRBD2
TGCAGCGTTCAGGAGCCGGGACTCTCCTACGAGCAGTACTTC	CSVQEPGLSYEQYF	TRBV29-1	TRBJ2-7	.	.
TGTGCCAGCAGTACGGACAGGGTTAGGGCCTACGAGCAGTACTTC	CASSTDRVRAYEQYF	TRBV27	TRBJ2-7	.	TRBD1